This paragraph reports one T cell receptor (beta chain). As yet, its antigen is unknown. These data belong to a study of a mutant IDH1 vaccine in newly diagnosed glioma. Study in general: Patients arrived already treated with radiotherapy, temozolomide, or both, most having had both.

General study points: Of all patients, around 94% showed vaccine-induced immune responses. Variations in leading peripheral T cell clonotypes appeared to have no connection with pseudoprogression.

Looked up from germline, CDR1 is SGHVS and CDR2 is FQNEAQ. V lost 5 bases, J lost 2 bases, and 12 bases lay in between. The CDR3 contains 15 residues. Time point specified: baseline, week 1 (first vaccination visit). Treatment here: pre-vaccination baseline after standard-of-care therapy. The donors' diagnosis was new WHO grade 3 or 4 astrocytoma that was IDH1-mutant and ATRX-lost. The repertoire was sequenced with immunoSEQ multiplex PCR; TCRdb's copy has only in-frame clones and lacks some. The sample shows about 68,000 clones, around 79% of them seen only once. The gene calls are TRBV7-8 and TRBJ2-2; D gene unclear. This TCR was recovered from a man aged 50 or older with glioma. The material was PBMCs, obtained from a glioma patient treated with radiotherapy, temozolomide or both. The CDR3 DNA sequence: TGTGCCAGCAGCATCCGAAGGCTTAACACCGGGGAGCTGTTTTTT. This translates into CASSIRRLNTGELFF.